The entry that follows covers one T cell receptor beta chain sequence. The antigen is not known. The sample is drawn from a study of beta chain features in type 1 diabetes. At the level of the study: Sorted cells examined across all samples numbered roughly 99,000,000.

Expressed TCRB transcripts were sequenced, since all the RNA that had been isolated was reverse transcribed. Method: immunoSEQ multiplex PCR; TCRdb's copy keeps in-frame clones and lacks some. Here the sample spans approximately 150,000 clones, under 11% being singletons. Study-level points and caveats: Patients and controls would be equally affected if PCR favored shorter templates. Within each of all four CD4+ subsets, Type 1 diabetes patients had TCRB CDR3s that were moderately but significantly shorter.

The sequence was collected from a man between 18 and 29 years old in good health. Input material: naive CD4+ T cells from blood.

The CDR3, as DNA: TGTGCCAGCAGCCAAAACCAGGGCGACGAGCAGTACTTC. This codes for CASSQNQGDEQYF. The rearrangement links TRBV7-2 to TRBJ2-7, with a possible D match to TRBD1 (5 bases). V lost 5 bases and J 5 bases, leaving 13 bases between the germline ends. The germline CDR1 and CDR2 sequences are SGHTA and FQGNSA. The CDR3 is 13 amino acids.